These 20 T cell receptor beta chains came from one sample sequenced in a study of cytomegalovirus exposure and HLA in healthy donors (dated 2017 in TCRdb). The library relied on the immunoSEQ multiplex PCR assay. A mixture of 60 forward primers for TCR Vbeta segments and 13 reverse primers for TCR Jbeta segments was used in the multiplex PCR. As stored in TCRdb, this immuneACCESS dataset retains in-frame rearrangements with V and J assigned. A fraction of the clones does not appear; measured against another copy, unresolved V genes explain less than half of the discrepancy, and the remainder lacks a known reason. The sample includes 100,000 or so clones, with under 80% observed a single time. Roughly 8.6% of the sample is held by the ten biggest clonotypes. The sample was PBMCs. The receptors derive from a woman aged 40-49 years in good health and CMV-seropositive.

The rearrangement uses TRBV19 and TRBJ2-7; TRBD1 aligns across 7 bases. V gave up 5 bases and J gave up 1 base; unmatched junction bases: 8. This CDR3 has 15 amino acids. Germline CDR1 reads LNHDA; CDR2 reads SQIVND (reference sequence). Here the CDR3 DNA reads TGTGCCAGTAGTCCCCGGACAGGCCTTTCCTACGAGCAGTACTTC. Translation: CASSPRTGLSYEQYF.

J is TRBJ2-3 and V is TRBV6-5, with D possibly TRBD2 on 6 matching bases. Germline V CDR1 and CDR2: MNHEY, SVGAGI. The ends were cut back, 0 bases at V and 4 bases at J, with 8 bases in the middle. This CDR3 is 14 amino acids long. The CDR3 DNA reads TGTGCCAGCAGTTACTCGGGGGACTCAGATACGCAGTATTTT. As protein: CASSYSGDSDTQYF.

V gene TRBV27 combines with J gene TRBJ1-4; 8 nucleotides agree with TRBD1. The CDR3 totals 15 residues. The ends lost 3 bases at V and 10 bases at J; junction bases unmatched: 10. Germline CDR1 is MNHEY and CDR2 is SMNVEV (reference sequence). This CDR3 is CASSFSDRGKGKLFF. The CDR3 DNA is TGTGCCAGCAGTTTTTCAGACAGGGGCAAGGGAAAACTGTTTTTT. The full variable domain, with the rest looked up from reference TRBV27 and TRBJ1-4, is EAQVTQNPRYLITVTGKKLTVTCSQNMNHEYMSWYRQDPGLGLRQIYYSMNVEVTDKGDVPEGYKVSRKEKRNFPLILESPSPNQTSLYFCASSFSDRGKGKLFFGSGTQLSVL.

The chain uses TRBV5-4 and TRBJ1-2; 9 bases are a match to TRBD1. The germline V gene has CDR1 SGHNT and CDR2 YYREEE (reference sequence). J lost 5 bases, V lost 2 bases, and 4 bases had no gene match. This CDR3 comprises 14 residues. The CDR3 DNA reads TGTGCCAGCAGCTTTACAGGGGGCGCGTATGGCTACACCTTC. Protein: CASSFTGGAYGYTF.

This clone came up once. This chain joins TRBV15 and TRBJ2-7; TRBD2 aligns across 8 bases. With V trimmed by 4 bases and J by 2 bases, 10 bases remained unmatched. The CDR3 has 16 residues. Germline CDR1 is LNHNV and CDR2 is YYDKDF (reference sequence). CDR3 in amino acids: CATSTAHVAGTYEQYF. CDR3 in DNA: TGTGCCACCAGCACCGCCCACGTAGCGGGGACCTACGAGCAGTACTTC.

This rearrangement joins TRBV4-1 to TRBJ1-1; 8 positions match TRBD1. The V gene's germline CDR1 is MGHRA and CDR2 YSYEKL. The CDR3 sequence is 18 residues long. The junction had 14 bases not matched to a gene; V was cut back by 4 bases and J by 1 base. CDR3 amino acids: CASSPLVQGALWNTEAFF. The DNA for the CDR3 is TGCGCCAGCAGCCCCTTAGTGCAGGGGGCCCTATGGAACACTGAAGCTTTCTTT.

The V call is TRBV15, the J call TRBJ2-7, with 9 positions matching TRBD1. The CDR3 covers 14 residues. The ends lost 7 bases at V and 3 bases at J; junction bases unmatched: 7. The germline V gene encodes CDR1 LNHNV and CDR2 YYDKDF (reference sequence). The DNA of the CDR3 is TGTGCCACCAACCCCGGGACAGGGAACTACGAGCAGTACTTC. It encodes CATNPGTGNYEQYF.

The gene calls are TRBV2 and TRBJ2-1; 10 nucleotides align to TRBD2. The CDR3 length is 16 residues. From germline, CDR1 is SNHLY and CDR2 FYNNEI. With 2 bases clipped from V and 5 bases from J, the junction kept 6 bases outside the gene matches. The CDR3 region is CASSELKRGGHNEQFF. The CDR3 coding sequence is TGTGCCAGCAGTGAACTAAAGCGGGGGGGCCACAATGAGCAGTTCTTC.

The CDR3, as DNA: TGTGCCAGTAGTATTGGACAGGGGGCAGATACGCAGTATTTT. The encoded protein is CASSIGQGADTQYF. V usage is TRBV19 and J usage is TRBJ2-3; 10 bases map to TRBD1. The trim removed 3 bases at V and 4 bases at J, leaving 1 base unmatched. This CDR3 has 14 amino acids. Germline V gene data show CDR1 as LNHDA and CDR2 as SQIVND (reference sequence).

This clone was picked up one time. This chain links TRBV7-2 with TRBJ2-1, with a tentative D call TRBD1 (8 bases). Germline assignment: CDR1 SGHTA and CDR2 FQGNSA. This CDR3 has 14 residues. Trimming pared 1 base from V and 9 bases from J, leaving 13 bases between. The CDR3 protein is CASSLDRGGGEQFF. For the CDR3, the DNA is TGTGCCAGCAGCTTAGACAGGGGGGGCGGTGAGCAGTTCTTC.

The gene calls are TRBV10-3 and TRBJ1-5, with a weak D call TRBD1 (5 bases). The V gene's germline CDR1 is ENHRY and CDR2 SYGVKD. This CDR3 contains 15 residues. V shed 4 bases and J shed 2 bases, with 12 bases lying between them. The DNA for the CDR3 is TGTGCCATCAGTGGCAGGGAAGGAGGCAATCAGCCCCAGCATTTT. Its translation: CAISGREGGNQPQHF.

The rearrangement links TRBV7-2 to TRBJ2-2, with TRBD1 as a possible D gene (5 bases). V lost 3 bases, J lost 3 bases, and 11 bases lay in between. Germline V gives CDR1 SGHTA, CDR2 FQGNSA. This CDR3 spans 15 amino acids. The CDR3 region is CASSFFKGYTGELFF. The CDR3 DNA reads TGTGCCAGCAGCTTTTTCAAGGGGTACACCGGGGAGCTGTTTTTT.

CDR3 DNA sequence: TGCGCCAGCAGCTTGGGACAGGGGTCTTCTTCCTACGAGCAGTACTTC. Protein product: CASSLGQGSSSYEQYF. This rearrangement joins TRBV5-1 to TRBJ2-7; the match to TRBD1 covers 8 bases. V lost 0 bases, J lost 1 base, and 6 bases stayed unmatched. The V gene's germline CDR1 is SGHRS and CDR2 YFSETQ. This CDR3 has 16 residues.

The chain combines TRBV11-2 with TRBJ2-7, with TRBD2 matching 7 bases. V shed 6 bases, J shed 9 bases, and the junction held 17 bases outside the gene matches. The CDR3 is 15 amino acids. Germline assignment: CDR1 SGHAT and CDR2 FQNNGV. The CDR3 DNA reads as TGTGCCAGCAGGGGCGGGGTAGCGGGCGGGGTAGGGCAGTACTTC. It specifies CASRGGVAGGVGQYF. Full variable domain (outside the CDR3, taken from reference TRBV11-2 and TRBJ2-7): EAGVAQSPRYKIIEKRQSVAFWCNPISGHATLYWYQQILGQGPKLLIQFQNNGVVDDSQLPKDRFSAERLKGVDSTLKIQPAKLEDSAVYLCASRGGVAGGVGQYFGPGTRLTVT.

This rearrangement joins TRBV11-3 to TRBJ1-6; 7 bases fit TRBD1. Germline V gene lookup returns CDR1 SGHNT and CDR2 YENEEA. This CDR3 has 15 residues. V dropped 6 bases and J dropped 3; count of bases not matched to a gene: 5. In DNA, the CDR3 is TGTGCCAGCAGACCGAGGGACAGCTATAATTCACCCCTCCACTTT. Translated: CASRPRDSYNSPLHF.

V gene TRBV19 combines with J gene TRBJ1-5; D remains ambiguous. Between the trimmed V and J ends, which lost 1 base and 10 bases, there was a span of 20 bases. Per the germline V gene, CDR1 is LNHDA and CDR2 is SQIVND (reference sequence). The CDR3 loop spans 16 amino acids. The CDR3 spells CASSIVFVGEWRPQHF. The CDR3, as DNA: TGTGCCAGTAGTATAGTTTTCGTCGGGGAGTGGAGACCCCAGCATTTT.

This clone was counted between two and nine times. CDR3 DNA sequence: TGTGCCAGTAGGGGGACAGGGGGCTACGAGCAGTACTTC. It is translated as CASRGTGGYEQYF. V and J are TRBV14 and TRBJ2-7; 11 bases line up with TRBD1. The CDR3 totals 13 residues. Per the germline V gene, CDR1 is SGHDN and CDR2 is FVKESK. The junction had 4 bases not matched to a gene; V was cut back by 9 bases and J by 3 bases.

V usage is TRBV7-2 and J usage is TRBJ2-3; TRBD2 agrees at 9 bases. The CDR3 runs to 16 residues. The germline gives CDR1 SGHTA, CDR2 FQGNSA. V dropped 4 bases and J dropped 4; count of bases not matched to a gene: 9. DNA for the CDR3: TGTGCCAGCAGCTCGGTCGCGGGGGGGCTGGCAGATACGCAGTATTTT. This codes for CASSSVAGGLADTQYF.

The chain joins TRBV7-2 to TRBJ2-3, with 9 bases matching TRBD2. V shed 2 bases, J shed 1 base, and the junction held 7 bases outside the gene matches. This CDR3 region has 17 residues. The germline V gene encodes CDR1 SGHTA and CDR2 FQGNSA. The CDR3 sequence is CASSLRGGAQGTDTQYF. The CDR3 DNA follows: TGTGCCAGCAGCTTACGCGGGGGGGCCCAGGGCACAGATACGCAGTATTTT.

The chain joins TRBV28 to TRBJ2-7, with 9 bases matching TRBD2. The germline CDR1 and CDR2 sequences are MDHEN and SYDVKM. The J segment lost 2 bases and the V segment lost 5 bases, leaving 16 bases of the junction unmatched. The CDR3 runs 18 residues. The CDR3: CASSPPLAGGPPTYEQYF. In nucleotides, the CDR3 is TGTGCCAGCAGTCCCCCCCTTGCGGGAGGGCCCCCGACCTACGAGCAGTACTTC.